This T cell receptor beta chain was identified in a study of blood T cell repertoires in COVID-19. Across the study: COVID-19 samples, acute and convalescent, were from the United States, Italy and Spain. PBMCs, B-cell-depleted T cells, or T cells were the source of the cDNA or gDNA that made up the material.

V lost 5 bases to trimming and J lost 0 bases; unmatched junction nucleotides: 2. Germline V gene sequence: CDR1 MNHEY, CDR2 SVGAGI. The CDR3 covers 14 residues. Original analysis: The assay estimated nucleated cells by amplifying reference gene primers. Generated by immunoSEQ multiplex PCR, the TCRdb table keeps only in-frame clones and is missing some. That table is the source of V, J and clone size, and D and trimming were worked out from the DNA. The data show approximately 190,000 clones, with approximately 81% seen just once and about 20% held by the top ten. The sample consisted of peripheral blood. The TCR sequence derives from a human donor in a cohort sampled during active COVID-19. The chain joins TRBV6-5 to TRBJ2-7, with 9 bases matching TRBD2. CDR3 in DNA: TGTGCCAGCAGTCTAGCGGGAAGCTCCTACGAGCAGTACTTC. This gives the protein CASSLAGSSYEQYF.